These 23 T cell receptor beta chains came from one sample sequenced in a study of PD-1 blockade in classical Hodgkin lymphoma. TCRdb's copy holds only in-frame clones and misses some; the assay was immunoSEQ multiplex PCR. The sample includes tens of thousands of clones, approximately 78% of them seen just once. Every single patient, without exception, relapsed after autologous stem cell transplantation, and brentuximab vedotin exposure varied. Material: peripheral blood mononuclear cells (PBMCs), obtained at baseline. Every receptor here comes from a human donor with classical Hodgkin lymphoma.

The rearrangement joins TRBV29-1 to TRBJ1-1; D not resolved. Germline CDR1 and CDR2: SQVTM and ANQGSEA. The CDR3 has 10 residues. The V gene lost 6 bases and the J gene lost 4 bases, with 6 bases spanning the gap. CDR3 bases: TGCAGCGTGCTTAGCACTGAAGCTTTCTTT. Translation: CSVLSTEAFF.

About this clone itself: This sequence may be a read error, since a much larger clone differs from it by one base. The chain combines TRBV19 with TRBJ1-1, with D uncertain. V was pared by 6 bases and J by 1 base, with 9 bases between. CDR1 is LNHDA, CDR2 SQIVND, per germline (reference sequence). The CDR3 consists of 13 residues. The CDR3 is CASSNTGNTEAFF. The CDR3 DNA reads as TGTGCCAGTAGCAACACGGGGAACACTGAAGCTTTCTTT.

The chain joins TRBV5-1 to TRBJ2-7; D could derive from TRBD1 or TRBD2 (6 bases each). Germline lookup yields CDR1 SGHRS and CDR2 YFSETQ. This CDR3 contains 15 residues. Trimming shortened V by 3 bases and J by 1 base, and 14 bases separated the two germline ends. The CDR3 region is CASSSGPGASYEQYF. DNA of the CDR3: TGCGCCAGCAGCTCCGGTCCGGGGGCTTCCTACGAGCAGTACTTC. The full variable domain, with the rest looked up from reference TRBV5-1 and TRBJ2-7, is KAGVTQTPRYLIKTRGQQVTLSCSPISGHRSVSWYQQTPGQGLQFLFEYFSETQRNKGNFPGRFSGRQFSNSRSEMNVSTLELGDSALYLCASSSGPGASYEQYFGPGTRLTVT.

This chain uses TRBV6-5 with TRBJ2-2, with no clear D. CDR3 length equals 15 residues. From germline, CDR1 is MNHEY and CDR2 SVGAGI. Trimming pared 6 bases from V and 3 bases from J, leaving 14 bases between. CDR3 sequence: CASRINTWDTGELFF. The CDR3 coding sequence is TGTGCCAGCAGGATAAACACTTGGGACACCGGGGAGCTGTTTTTT.

The rearrangement joins TRBV27 to TRBJ1-2, with 7 positions matching TRBD1. CDR1 and CDR2 from the germline V gene are MNHEY and SMNVEV (reference sequence). This CDR3 has 12 amino acids. The ends lost 4 bases at V and 7 bases at J; junction bases unmatched: 3. The CDR3 nucleotides read TGTGCCAGCAGTTCAGGGGGGGGTGGCTACACCTTC. Translated, it gives CASSSGGGGYTF.

This rearrangement joins TRBV11-2 to TRBJ1-3; possible D gene TRBD1, 5 bases. The ends were cut back, 1 base at V and 8 bases at J, with 15 bases in the middle. The CDR3 totals 15 residues. The germline V gene encodes CDR1 SGHAT and CDR2 FQNNGV. The CDR3 DNA reads as TGTGCCAGCAGCTTAGTCCCCAGGGTTGCGGACACCATATATTTT. Amino acid sequence: CASSLVPRVADTIYF.

The genes are TRBV30 and TRBJ1-1, with a tentative D call TRBD1 (5 bases). The CDR3 covers 12 residues. Trimming cost V 1 base and J 4 bases, with 7 bases left between them. Germline V gene sequence: CDR1 GTSNPN, CDR2 SVGIG (reference sequence). This CDR3 reads CAWSAGPTEAFF. Here the CDR3 DNA reads TGTGCCTGGAGTGCAGGGCCCACTGAAGCTTTCTTT.

The chain is built from TRBV6-5 and TRBJ1-3; the match to TRBD1 covers 7 bases. Germline V CDR1 and CDR2: MNHEY, SVGAGI. The CDR3 runs 15 residues. V gave up 4 bases and J gave up 4 bases; unmatched junction bases: 7. In DNA, the CDR3 is TGTGCCAGCAGTTTGACAGGGACGGCGGGAAACACCATATATTTT. Its protein product is CASSLTGTAGNTIYF.

V and J are TRBV5-5 and TRBJ1-4; D is undetermined. This CDR3 is 14 amino acids long. Germline V gene data show CDR1 as SGHKS and CDR2 as YYEKEE (reference sequence). V was trimmed by 2 bases and J by 8 bases, leaving 13 bases between them. The CDR3 bases are TGTGCCAGCAGCTTAGGACTCATGGAGGAAAAACTGTTTTTT. Residues: CASSLGLMEEKLFF.

J is TRBJ2-7 and V is TRBV7-9; D gene uncertain. V was trimmed by 0 bases and J by 2 bases, leaving 5 bases between them. Germline-derived CDR1 and CDR2 are SEHNR and FQNEAQ (reference sequence). This CDR3 has 13 residues. The CDR3 coding sequence is TGTGCCAGCAGCTTAGCGGGGACCTACGAGCAGTACTTC. This translates into CASSLAGTYEQYF. The whole variable domain, remainder taken from reference TRBV7-9 and TRBJ2-7, is DTGVSQNPRHKITKRGQNVTFRCDPISEHNRLYWYRQTLGQGPEFLTYFQNEAQLEKSRLLSDRFSAERPKGSFSTLEIQRTEQGDSAMYLCASSLAGTYEQYFGPGTRLTVT.

The chain couples TRBV19 to TRBJ2-2, with D possibly being TRBD1 (7 bases). Per germline, CDR1 LNHDA and CDR2 SQIVND (reference sequence). The V and J ends lost 11 bases and 3 bases respectively, with 16 bases between them. The CDR3 runs to 14 residues. CDR3 sequence (DNA): TGTGCCTCAAAGGAGGGGGCGGACACCGGGGAGCTGTTTTTT. This gives the protein CASKEGADTGELFF.

The rearrangement uses TRBV4-2 and TRBJ2-1, with 15 bases matching TRBD2. The CDR3 covers 20 residues. Germline assignment: CDR1 LGHNA and CDR2 YNFKEQ. J was trimmed by 3 bases and V by 3 bases; bases with no gene match: 12. The CDR3, as DNA: TGTGCCAGCAGCCAGGACGGGCCGGGACTAGCGGGGGGCCACTACAATGAGCAGTTCTTC. Translated, it gives CASSQDGPGLAGGHYNEQFF.

The chain couples TRBV18 to TRBJ2-3, with D uncertain. Germline V gene sequence: CDR1 KGHSH, CDR2 LQKENI. The CDR3 runs to 16 residues. Trimming took 3 bases from V and 0 from J, leaving 13 bases between them. CDR3 sequence reads: CASSPARALSTDTQYF. CDR3 in DNA: TGTGCCAGCTCACCCGCCCGGGCCCTTAGCACAGATACGCAGTATTTT.

The V call is TRBV2, the J call TRBJ2-5, with D maybe TRBD1 (5 bases). The V and J ends lost 3 bases and 6 bases respectively, with 14 bases between them. CDR1 SNHLY and CDR2 FYNNEI come from the germline V gene. CDR3 size: 14 residues. The CDR3 is CASSESRDGQTQYF. DNA of the CDR3: TGTGCCAGCAGTGAGTCCAGGGATGGTCAGACCCAGTACTTC.

The chain uses TRBV12-5 and TRBJ1-4; no firm D call. The CDR3 is made up of 14 amino acids. V was cut by 6 bases and J by 4 bases, with 12 bases left in between. In germline, CDR1 is LGHNT, CDR2 FRNRAP. The CDR3 DNA follows: TGTGCTAGTGGCTCCGGAGGGAATAATGAAAAACTGTTTTTT. It yields the protein CASGSGGNNEKLFF. The full variable domain, with the rest looked up from reference TRBV12-5 and TRBJ1-4, is DARVTQTPRHKVTEMGQEVTMRCQPILGHNTVFWYRQTMMQGLELLAYFRNRAPLDDSGMPKDRFSAEMPDATLATLKIQPSEPRDSAVYFCASGSGGNNEKLFFGSGTQLSVL.

Written as DNA, the CDR3 is TGTGCCAGCAGCCGCGGGAGCTATGGCTACACCTTC. It yields the protein CASSRGSYGYTF. The chain couples TRBV5-6 to TRBJ1-2; no clear D. CDR3 size: 12 residues. V lost 4 bases, J lost 4 bases, and 8 bases lay in between. Germline values: CDR1 SGHDT, CDR2 YYEEEE.

The genes are TRBV4-1 and TRBJ2-2; 7 bases agree with TRBD1. This CDR3 is built from 15 residues. Germline V gene data show CDR1 as MGHRA and CDR2 as YSYEKL. Trimming cost V 2 bases and J 3 bases; bases outside gene matches: 3. CDR3 sequence (DNA): TGCGCCAGCAGCCAACCCGGGACAGACACCGGGGAGCTGTTTTTT. Residues: CASSQPGTDTGELFF.

The rearrangement uses TRBV19 and TRBJ2-1; 9 bases agree with TRBD1. The CDR3 sequence is 15 residues long. Trimming at V came to 3 bases and at J to 5 bases, leaving 5 bases not matched to a gene. Germline assignment: CDR1 LNHDA and CDR2 SQIVND (reference sequence). CDR3 sequence reads: CASSIFGQGNNEQFF. In DNA, the CDR3 is TGTGCCAGTAGTATCTTTGGACAGGGGAACAATGAGCAGTTCTTC.

V and J are TRBV7-6 and TRBJ1-1; D is perhaps TRBD1 (5 bases). The CDR3 extends over 13 amino acids. Germline loops: CDR1 SGHVS, CDR2 FNYEAQ. V was trimmed by 3 bases and J by 10 bases, leaving 15 bases between them. The CDR3 bases are TGTGCCAGCAGCTTTGCGACCGGGGACGTAGCTTTCTTT. It encodes CASSFATGDVAFF.

This clone was observed a single time. The genes are TRBV6-1 and TRBJ2-7; TRBD1 agrees at 9 bases. Trimming at V came to 1 base and at J to 4 bases, leaving 5 bases not matched to a gene. This CDR3 has 15 residues. In germline, CDR1 is MNHNS, CDR2 SASEGT. The DNA of the CDR3 is TGTGCCAGCAGTGAAGTCACAGGGGGCAAGTACGAGCAGTACTTC. Its translation is CASSEVTGGKYEQYF.

The V call is TRBV5-1, the J call TRBJ2-7; maybe TRBD2 (6 bases). The CDR3 covers 14 residues. Germline V gives CDR1 SGHRS, CDR2 YFSETQ. With 7 bases removed from V and 2 bases from J, the gap between germline ends came to 16 bases. In nucleotides, the CDR3 is TGCGCCAGCTCCCCCCAAGGCGGGACCTACGAGCAGTACTTC. Translating gives CASSPQGGTYEQYF.

This rearrangement joins TRBV4-2 to TRBJ2-3; no clear D gene. In germline, CDR1 is LGHNA, CDR2 YNFKEQ. V was clipped by 4 bases and J by 6 bases, with 11 bases between them. The length of the CDR3 is 13 residues. The CDR3 loop is CASSRAPGDTQYF. DNA for the CDR3: TGTGCCAGCAGCCGGGCCCCGGGCGATACGCAGTATTTT.

This chain joins TRBV19 and TRBJ2-5; D is ambiguous. The CDR3 is 13 amino acids. V was clipped by 4 bases and J by 2 bases, with 8 bases between them. CDR1 is LNHDA, CDR2 SQIVND, per germline (reference sequence). In nucleotides, the CDR3 is TGTGCCAGTAGTAGCCTGAATCAAGAGACCCAGTACTTC. Residues: CASSSLNQETQYF.